These 8 T cell receptor beta chains were sequenced from one sample in a study of immune cell composition in non-small cell lung cancer. TCRdb's copy holds only in-frame clones and misses some; the assay was immunoSEQ multiplex PCR. The sample has about 1,800 clones; roughly 85% are singletons. Sequenced material: lung tumor tissue. All receptors come from a human donor with non-small cell lung cancer.

The chain combines TRBV28 with TRBJ2-5; TRBD1 matches 7 bases. The V gene end was trimmed by 1 base and the J gene end by 6 bases; junction bases not matched to a gene: 8. The length of the CDR3 is 15 residues. The germline V gene has CDR1 MDHEN and CDR2 SYDVKM. CDR3 in amino acids: CASSLSLGGAKTQYF. DNA of the CDR3: TGTGCCAGCAGTTTATCTTTAGGGGGCGCGAAGACCCAGTACTTC.

The rearrangement uses TRBV7-4 and TRBJ1-5, with 12 bases matching TRBD1. Germline V lookup: CDR1 SGHVT, CDR2 SQSDAQ. V shed 3 bases, J shed 1 base, and the junction held 10 bases outside the gene matches. The CDR3 loop spans 19 amino acids. CDR3 residues: CASSFFGDRGLVSNQPQHF. DNA of the CDR3: TGTGCCAGCAGCTTTTTCGGGGACAGGGGGCTTGTGAGCAATCAGCCCCAGCATTTT. Supplemented by reference TRBV7-4 and TRBJ1-5, the full variable domain reads GAGVSQSPRYKVAKRGRDVALRCDSISGHVTLYWYRQTLGQGSEVLTYSQSDAQRDKSGRPSGRFSAERPERSVSTLKIQRTEQGDSAVYLCASSFFGDRGLVSNQPQHFGDGTRLSIL.

This clone was seen just once. The chain has TRBV27 and TRBJ2-7; TRBD2 agrees at 15 bases. The V segment lost 3 bases and the J segment 2 bases; nucleotides outside the gene matches: 14. Germline V gives CDR1 MNHEY, CDR2 SMNVEV (reference sequence). This CDR3 is 20 amino acids long. The CDR3, as DNA: TGTGCCAGCAGTTTCGGGGGTCCGGGGACTAGCGGGAGGCCTACCTACGAGCAGTACTTC. As protein: CASSFGGPGTSGRPTYEQYF.

CDR3 loop: CASSLPSGATDTQYF. The CDR3 bases are TGTGCCAGCAGCTTGCCGTCGGGAGCCACAGATACGCAGTATTTT. J is TRBJ2-3 and V is TRBV5-6; D possibly corresponds to TRBD2 (6 bases). Germline-derived CDR1 and CDR2 are SGHDT and YYEEEE. V was pared by 1 base and J by 2 bases, with 11 bases between. The CDR3 consists of 15 residues.

V is TRBV5-1 and J is TRBJ1-4; 8 nucleotides agree with TRBD1. Losses at the gene ends were 4 bases for V and 3 bases for J; bases not matched to a gene: 5. This CDR3 has 15 amino acids. The germline V gene has CDR1 SGHRS and CDR2 YFSETQ. The CDR3 loop is CASSEWTGPNEKLFF. The CDR3 region has the DNA TGCGCCAGCAGCGAATGGACAGGGCCTAATGAAAAACTGTTTTTT. Drawing the rest from reference TRBV5-1 and TRBJ1-4, the complete variable domain is KAGVTQTPRYLIKTRGQQVTLSCSPISGHRSVSWYQQTPGQGLQFLFEYFSETQRNKGNFPGRFSGRQFSNSRSEMNVSTLELGDSALYLCASSEWTGPNEKLFFGSGTQLSVL.

V and J are TRBV6-1 and TRBJ2-7; D unresolved. Germline CDR1 MNHNS, CDR2 SASEGT. The V and J ends lost 5 bases and 5 bases respectively, with 7 bases between them. This CDR3 is 11 amino acids long. CDR3 in DNA: TGTGCCAGCAGTTCCCCTGACGAGCAGTACTTC. Encoded protein: CASSSPDEQYF.

The chain couples TRBV7-2 to TRBJ2-1, with TRBD1 identical over 10 bases. The CDR3 is made up of 16 amino acids. CDR1 and CDR2 (germline): SGHTA, FQGNSA. V was clipped by 0 bases and J by 8 bases; unmatched bases: 7. CDR3 DNA: TGTGCCAGCAGCTTAGCGGCGGGACAGGGGAGGCATGAGCAGTTCTTC. Translating gives CASSLAAGQGRHEQFF.

This clone has a single count. This chain connects TRBV6-5 to TRBJ2-2; 8 positions agree with TRBD2. The CDR3 totals 14 residues. The V gene end was trimmed by 9 bases and the J gene end by 0 bases; junction bases not matched to a gene: 3. Germline V gives CDR1 MNHEY, CDR2 SVGAGI. The CDR3 bases are TGTGCCAGTCGGGGGGGACCGAACACCGGGGAGCTGTTTTTT. Encoded protein: CASRGGPNTGELFF.